Below are 9 T cell receptor beta chains sequenced from a single sample in a study of blood T cells in healthy people across ages. Sample-barcoded 5' priming and a J-beta primer mix drove a second PCR of about 7 to 12 cycles. Via MiXCR, TCRdb re-called the 5' RACE reads, giving one row per CDR3 protein. Of fewer than 2,000,000 distinct CDR3 sequences in the sample, about 31% were seen once. The sequenced sample consisted of blood. The receptors were gathered from a woman aged 25 to 39 in good health.

On this clonotype itself: Germline is not matched at one junction end, which may reflect a read error. The chain employs TRBV4-1 and TRBJ1-2, with no clear D. In germline, CDR1 is MGHRA, CDR2 YSYEKL. This CDR3 is 13 amino acids long. CDR3 loop: CASSQDLVYGCTF. CDR3 coding DNA: TGCGCCAGCAGCCAAGATCTTGTTTATGGCTGCACCTTC.

This clonotype was counted only a few times. The chain uses TRBV6-1 and TRBJ1-4; no definite D call. Germline CDR1 and CDR2: MNHNS and SASEGT. Deletions cut 7 bases from V and 0 bases from J, with 6 bases between. The CDR3 extends over 13 amino acids. CDR3 residues: CASKSTTNEKLFF. The CDR3 nucleotides are TGTGCCAGCAAGAGTACAACTAATGAAAAACTGTTTTTT.

The V call is TRBV20-1, the J call TRBJ2-1; 16 bases line up with TRBD2. Trimming removed 4 bases from V and 6 bases from J; junction bases left unmatched: 3. CDR3 length: 15 amino acids. Germline values: CDR1 DFQATT, CDR2 SNEGSKA (reference sequence). The CDR3 reads CSAIGTSGRANEQFF. The CDR3 bases are TGCAGTGCTATAGGGACTAGCGGGAGGGCCAATGAGCAGTTCTTC.

The rearrangement links TRBV7-2 to TRBJ2-7; no firm D call. Germline assignment: CDR1 SGHTA and CDR2 FQGNSA. V was trimmed by 4 bases and J by 6 bases, leaving 16 bases between them. The CDR3 is made up of 14 amino acids. For the CDR3, the DNA is TGTGCCAGCAGCTCCCGTGGGTGGGCGGCCGAGCAGTACTTC. The encoded protein is CASSSRGWAAEQYF.

The chain joins TRBV20-1 to TRBJ1-2; 8 bases match TRBD1. V was pared by 6 bases and J by 2 bases, with 5 bases of the junction left unmatched. The CDR3 runs to 13 residues. Germline values: CDR1 DFQATT, CDR2 SNEGSKA (reference sequence). CDR3 in DNA: TGCAGTGCCGGACAGGGTCGCAACTATGGCTACACCTTC. Translated: CSAGQGRNYGYTF.

This clonotype has just a few counts. One end of the junction varies from germline; a read error may be responsible. The chain employs TRBV2 and TRBJ1-2; 9 nucleotides agree with TRBD1. Germline CDR1 reads SNHLY; CDR2 reads FYNNEI. The CDR3 is 14 amino acids. Here the CDR3 reads CANSPGTGLYGYTF. The CDR3 DNA reads TGTGCCAACAGTCCCGGGACAGGGCTCTATGGCTACACCTTC.

The chain recombines TRBV4-1 with TRBJ2-1; 12 bases match TRBD2. Germline loops: CDR1 MGHRA, CDR2 YSYEKL. J was trimmed by 6 bases and V by 0 bases; bases with no gene match: 3. There are 16 residues in the CDR3. The CDR3 region is CASSQESGLAGNEQFF. CDR3 coding DNA: TGCGCCAGCAGCCAAGAATCGGGACTAGCGGGCAATGAGCAGTTCTTC.

About this clonotype: A much bigger clone sits one base away, suggesting this may be a read error. The chain has TRBV29-1 and TRBJ2-3; D might be TRBD2 (6 bases). The V end was cut by 2 bases, the J end by 7 bases, with 16 bases between. This CDR3 contains 14 residues. Germline V lookup: CDR1 SQVTM, CDR2 ANQGSEA. The CDR3 nucleotides read TGCAGCGTTGAAAGGTCTTGGGCGGGAAATACGCAGTATTTT. Amino acids: CSVERSWAGNTQYF.

This clonotype showed up just once. This chain connects TRBV27 to TRBJ2-1; TRBD2 agrees at 12 bases. Germline V gives CDR1 MNHEY, CDR2 SMNVEV (reference sequence). The CDR3 consists of 15 residues. With V trimmed by 11 bases and J by 7 bases, 12 bases remained unmatched. CDR3 sequence reads: CACTTGTSGGNEQFF. The CDR3 nucleotides are TGTGCCTGCACCACTGGAACTAGCGGGGGGAATGAGCAGTTCTTC.